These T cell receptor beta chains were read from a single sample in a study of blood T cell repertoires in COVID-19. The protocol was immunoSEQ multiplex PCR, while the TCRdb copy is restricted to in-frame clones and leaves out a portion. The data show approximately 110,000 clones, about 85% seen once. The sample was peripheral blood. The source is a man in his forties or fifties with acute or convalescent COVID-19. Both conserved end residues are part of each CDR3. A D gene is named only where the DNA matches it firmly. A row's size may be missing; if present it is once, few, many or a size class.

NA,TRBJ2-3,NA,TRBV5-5,TGTGCCAGCAGCTCAAACACAGATACGCAGTATTTT,CASSSNTDTQYF
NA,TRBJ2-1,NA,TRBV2,TGTGCCAGCAGACAGCCGCCTTCCAATGAGCAGTTCTTC,CASRQPPSNEQFF
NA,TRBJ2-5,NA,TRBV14,TGTGCCAGCAGCCAGGACCCCCGGGGACACATACAAGAGACCCAGTACTTC,CASSQDPRGHIQETQYF
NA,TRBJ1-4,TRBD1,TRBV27,TGTGCCAGCAGCGGGGGACAGGGTAAGGGGAGTCAAAAACTGTTTTTT,CASSGGQGKGSQKLFF
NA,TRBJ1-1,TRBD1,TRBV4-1,TGCGCCAGCAGCCAAGCGGACAGGGGCACTGAAGCTTTCTTT,CASSQADRGTEAFF
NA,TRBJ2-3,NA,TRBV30,TGTGCCTGGAGTGTTATGTCTGGGGCATATACGCAGTATTTT,CAWSVMSGAYTQYF
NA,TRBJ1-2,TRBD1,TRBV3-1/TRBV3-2,TGTGCCAGCAGCCTCCTGGACAGGTCTGGCGGCTACACCTTC,CASSLLDRSGGYTF
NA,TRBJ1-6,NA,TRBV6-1,TGTGCCAGCAGTGAAGCGCTAAGTCTCTATAATTCACCCCTCCACTTT,CASSEALSLYNSPLHF
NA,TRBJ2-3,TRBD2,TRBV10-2,TGCGCCAGCAGCGCCGGGACTAGCGGCACAGATACGCAGTATTTT,CASSAGTSGTDTQYF
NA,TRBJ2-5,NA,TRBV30,TGTGCCTGGGGGGGAGGACGCACCCAAGAGACCCAGTACTTC,CAWGGGRTQETQYF
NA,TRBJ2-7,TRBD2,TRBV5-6,TGTGCCAGCAGCCGGGGGACTAGCGCCTCCTACGAGCAGTACTTC,CASSRGTSASYEQYF
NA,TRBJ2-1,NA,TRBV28,TGTGCCAGCAGGCCGGGACTGCCAAGTGAGCAGTTCTTC,CASRPGLPSEQFF
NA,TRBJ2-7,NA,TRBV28,TGTGCCAGCAGTTTGGCAGGCTCCCTTTCCTACGAGCAGTACTTC,CASSLAGSLSYEQYF
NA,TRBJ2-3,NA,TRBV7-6,TGTGCCAGCAGCCCGCGGACTTCCGGCACAGATACGCAGTATTTT,CASSPRTSGTDTQYF
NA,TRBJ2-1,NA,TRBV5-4,TGTGCCAGCAACCGCGATCGGGATTACAATGAGCAGTTCTTC,CASNRDRDYNEQFF
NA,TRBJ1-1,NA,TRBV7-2,TGTGCCAGCAGCTTAGCCGTCCAGGGCCTCACTGAAGCTTTCTTT,CASSLAVQGLTEAFF
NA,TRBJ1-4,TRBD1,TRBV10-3,TGTGCCACCAGACCCGGACAGGGGGGTAATGAAAAACTGTTTTTT,CATRPGQGGNEKLFF
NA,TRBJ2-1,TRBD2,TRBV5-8,TGTGCCAGCAGCCCGGGGACTAGCGGGAGGAATGAGCAGTTCTTC,CASSPGTSGRNEQFF
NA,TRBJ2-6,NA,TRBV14,TGTGCCAGCAGTCGGACAGCTGGGGCCAACGTCCTGACTTTC,CASSRTAGANVLTF
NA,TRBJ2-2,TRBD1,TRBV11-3,TGTGCCAGCAGCTTCCATCCGGGACAGTTTGGGGCCGGGGAGCTGTTTTTT,CASSFHPGQFGAGELFF
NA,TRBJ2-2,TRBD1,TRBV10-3,TGTGCCATCAGTGATCAGGGGGCGAACACCGGGGAGCTGTTTTTT,CAISDQGANTGELFF
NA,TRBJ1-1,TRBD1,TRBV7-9,TGTGCCAGCAGCTTAGCGGCCCAGGGGGACGCTTTCTTT,CASSLAAQGDAFF
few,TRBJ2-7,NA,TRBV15,TGTGCCACCAGCAGAGAGGGGGCGCGAACCTACGAGCAGTACTTC,CATSREGARTYEQYF
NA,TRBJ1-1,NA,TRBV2,TGTGCCAGTGTCGGGAGGGGACCAAACACTGAAGCTTTCTTT,CASVGRGPNTEAFF
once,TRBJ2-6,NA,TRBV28,TGTGCCAGCAGTTTACCCCACAATGCCAACGTCCTGACTTTC,CASSLPHNANVLTF
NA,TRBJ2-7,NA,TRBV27,TGTGCCAGCAGCCCAGGAATTATTTACGAGCAGTACTTC,CASSPGIIYEQYF
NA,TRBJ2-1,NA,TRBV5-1,TGCGCCAGCAGCTTGGATATTAGCTCCGAGCAGTTCTTC,CASSLDISSEQFF
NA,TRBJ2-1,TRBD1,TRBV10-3,TGTGCCATCAGTGAGGCCAGGGGGCTATACAATGAGCAGTTCTTC,CAISEARGLYNEQFF
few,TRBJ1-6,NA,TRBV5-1,TGCGCCAGCAGCTTGGACAGCCTCTATAATTCACCCCTCCACTTT,CASSLDSLYNSPLHF
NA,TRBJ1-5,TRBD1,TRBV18,TGTGCCAGCTCAAAGATGACAGGGAGCTTTAGCAATCAGCCCCAGCATTTT,CASSKMTGSFSNQPQHF
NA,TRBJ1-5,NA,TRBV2,TGTGCCAGCAGTGATCAGGGCCAGAACAATCAGCCCCAGCATTTT,CASSDQGQNNQPQHF
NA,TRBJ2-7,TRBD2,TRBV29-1,TGCAGCGTTGACGGTAGCGGGGGGTCCTACGAGCAGTACTTC,CSVDGSGGSYEQYF
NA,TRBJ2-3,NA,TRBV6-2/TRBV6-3,TGTGCCAGCAGTATTGGGGCTAGACCCTCTGGAGATACGCAGTATTTT,CASSIGARPSGDTQYF
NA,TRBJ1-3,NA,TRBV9,TGTGCCAGCAGCGTAGAGGGGAACACCATATATTTT,CASSVEGNTIYF
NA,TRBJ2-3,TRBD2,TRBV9,TGTGCCAGCAGCTTACGCACCCGACGGACTAGCGGGAGGCCTAGCACAGATACGCAGTATTTT,CASSLRTRRTSGRPSTDTQYF
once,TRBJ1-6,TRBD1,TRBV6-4,TGTGCCAGGTGGGACCGGGACAGGGATTCACCCCTCCACTTT,CARWDRDRDSPLHF
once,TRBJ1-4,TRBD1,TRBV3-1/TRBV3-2,TGTGCCAGCAGCCCTCGGACAGGGACACTTAATGAAAAACTGTTTTTT,CASSPRTGTLNEKLFF
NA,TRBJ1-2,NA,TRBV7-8,TGTGCCAGCAGCCCGTCACTTAACTATGGCTACACCTTC,CASSPSLNYGYTF
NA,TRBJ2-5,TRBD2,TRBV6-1,TGTGCCAGCAGTGCTAGGGGGGCCAGGGGACTAGGAGAGACCCAGTACTTC,CASSARGARGLGETQYF
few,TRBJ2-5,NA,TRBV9,TGTGCCAGCAGCGTAGATATTGGGGGCAGGGAGACCCAGTACTTC,CASSVDIGGRETQYF
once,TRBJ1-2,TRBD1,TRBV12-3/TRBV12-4,TGTGCCAGCAGTGAGGGAGTGACAGGGCGGGACACCTTC,CASSEGVTGRDTF
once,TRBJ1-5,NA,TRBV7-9,TGTGCCAGCAGCTTAGACCAGGCTGGGCAGCCCCAGCATTTT,CASSLDQAGQPQHF
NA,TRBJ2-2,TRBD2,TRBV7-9,TGTGCCAGCAGCTTCGGACTAGCGGAGACCGGGGAGCTGTTTTTT,CASSFGLAETGELFF
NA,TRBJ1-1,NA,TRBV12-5,TGTGCTAGTGGTCCCCGGAACACTGAAGCTTTCTTT,CASGPRNTEAFF
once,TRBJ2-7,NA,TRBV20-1,TGCAGTGCTAGCGGGAGATACGAGCAGTACTTC,CSASGRYEQYF
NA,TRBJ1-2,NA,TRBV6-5,TGTGCCAGCAGTTTGGACAGCCCATATGGCTACACCTTC,CASSLDSPYGYTF
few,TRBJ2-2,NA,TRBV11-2,TGTGCCAGCAGCTTAGTCGGGGGCACCGGGGAGCTGTTTTTT,CASSLVGGTGELFF
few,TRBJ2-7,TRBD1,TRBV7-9,TGTGCCAGCAGCTTAAGGGCAGGGGGCGCGAACGAGCAGTACTTC,CASSLRAGGANEQYF